The sequence of this T cell receptor (beta chain) was determined in a study of cytomegalovirus exposure and HLA in healthy donors. The PCR had 60 Vbeta and 13 Jbeta primers. The method was immunoSEQ multiplex PCR; TCRdb's version includes in-frame clones alone and lacks a portion of them. The sample carries roughly 48,000 clones, about 78% recorded once. The TCR originated in a woman younger than 45 in good health and CMV-seronegative. The sample consisted of PBMCs.

The CDR3 protein is CASSLGQELGLYEQYF. The DNA of the CDR3 is TGTGCCAGCAGCTTAGGACAGGAGTTAGGACTCTACGAGCAGTACTTC. The chain couples TRBV7-8 to TRBJ2-7, with a weak D call TRBD1 (6 bases). V lost 1 base and J lost 3, with 16 bases in between. Per germline, CDR1 SGHVS and CDR2 FQNEAQ. The CDR3 has 16 residues. Using reference TRBV7-8 and TRBJ2-7 for the parts outside the CDR3, the full variable domain is GAGVSQSPRYKVAKRGQDVALRCDPISGHVSLFWYQQALGQGPEFLTYFQNEAQLDKSGLPSDRFFAERPEGSVSTLKIQRTQQEDSAVYLCASSLGQELGLYEQYFGPGTRLTVT.